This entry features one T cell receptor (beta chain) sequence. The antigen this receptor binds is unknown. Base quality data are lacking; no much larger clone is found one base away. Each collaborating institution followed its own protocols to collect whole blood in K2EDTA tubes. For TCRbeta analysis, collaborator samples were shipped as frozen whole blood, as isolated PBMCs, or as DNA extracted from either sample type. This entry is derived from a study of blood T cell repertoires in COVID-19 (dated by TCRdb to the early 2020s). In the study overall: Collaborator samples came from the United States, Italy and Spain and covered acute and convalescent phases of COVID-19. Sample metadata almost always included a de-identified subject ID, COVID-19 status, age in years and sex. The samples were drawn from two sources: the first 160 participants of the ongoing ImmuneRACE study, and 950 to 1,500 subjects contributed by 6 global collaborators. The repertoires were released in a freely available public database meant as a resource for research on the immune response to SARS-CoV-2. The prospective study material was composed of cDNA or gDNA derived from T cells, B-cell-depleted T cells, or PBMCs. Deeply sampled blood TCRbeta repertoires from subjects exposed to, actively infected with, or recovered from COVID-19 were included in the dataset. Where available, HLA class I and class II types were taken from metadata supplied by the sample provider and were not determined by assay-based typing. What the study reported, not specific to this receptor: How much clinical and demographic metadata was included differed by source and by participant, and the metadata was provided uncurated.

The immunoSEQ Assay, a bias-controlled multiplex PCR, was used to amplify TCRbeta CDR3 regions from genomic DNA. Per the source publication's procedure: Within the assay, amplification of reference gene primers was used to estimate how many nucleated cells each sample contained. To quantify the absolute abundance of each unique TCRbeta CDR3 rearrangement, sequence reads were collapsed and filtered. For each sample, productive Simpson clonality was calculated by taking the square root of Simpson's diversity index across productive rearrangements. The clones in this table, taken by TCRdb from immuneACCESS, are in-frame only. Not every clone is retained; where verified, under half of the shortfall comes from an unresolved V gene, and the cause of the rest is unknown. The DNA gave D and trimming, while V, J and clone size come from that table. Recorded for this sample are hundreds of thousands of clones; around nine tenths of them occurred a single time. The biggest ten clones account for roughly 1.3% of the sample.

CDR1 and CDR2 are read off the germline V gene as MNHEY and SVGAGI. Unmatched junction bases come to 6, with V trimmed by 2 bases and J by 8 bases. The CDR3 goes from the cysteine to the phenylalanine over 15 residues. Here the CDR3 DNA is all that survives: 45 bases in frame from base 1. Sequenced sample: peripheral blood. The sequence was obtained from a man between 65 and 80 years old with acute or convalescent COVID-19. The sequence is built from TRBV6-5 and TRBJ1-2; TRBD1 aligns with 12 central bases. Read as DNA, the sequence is TGTGCCAGCAGTTACATGGGACAGGGGGCTAGCGGCTACACCTTC. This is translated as CASSYMGQGASGYTF.